The 29 T cell receptor beta chains in this list originate from one sample, sequenced in a study of T cell repertoires in ileal Crohn's disease. As to time point: inflamed ileum from the surgical specimen. Only in-frame clones appear in the TCRdb table, and some are missing; sequencing was by immunoSEQ multiplex PCR. Of around 11,000 clones listed, around 87% are singletons. The sample was ileal tissue. The receptors originated from an adult with Crohn's disease.

The CDR3 DNA is TGTGCCAGCAGTGACAGGACGGGTCTAATGAACACTGAAGCTTTCTTT. It translates to CASSDRTGLMNTEAFF. This chain links TRBV6-1 with TRBJ1-1; D unresolved. Germline V CDR1 and CDR2: MNHNS, SASEGT. Trimming took off 3 bases at V and 0 bases at J, with 14 bases between the two ends. The CDR3 sequence is 16 residues long.

This chain joins TRBV6-1 and TRBJ1-2; D is ambiguous. The CDR3 consists of 15 residues. V lost 3 bases and J lost 3, with 14 bases in between. Germline V lookup: CDR1 MNHNS, CDR2 SASEGT. The DNA for the CDR3 is TGTGCCAGCAGTGAGTTTTTGCGGGAGGACTATGGCTACACCTTC. Residues: CASSEFLREDYGYTF.

This chain joins TRBV6-1 and TRBJ2-5; TRBD2 matches 9 bases. The CDR3 loop spans 14 amino acids. Germline loops: CDR1 MNHNS, CDR2 SASEGT. V was clipped by 11 bases and J by 0 bases; unmatched bases: 7. The CDR3 sequence: CAGKREEYQETQYF. The CDR3 DNA follows: TGTGCCGGAAAGCGGGAGGAGTACCAAGAGACCCAGTACTTC.

This sequence joins TRBV27 and TRBJ1-1, with D tentatively TRBD1 (6 bases). Germline CDR1 MNHEY, CDR2 SMNVEV (reference sequence). Trimming removed 3 bases at V and 1 base at J, with 15 bases between. The CDR3 has 16 residues. The CDR3 loop reads CASSLSSGVSNTEAFF. The CDR3 bases are TGTGCCAGCAGTTTGTCCTCAGGGGTTTCGAACACTGAAGCTTTCTTT.

V usage is TRBV2 and J usage is TRBJ1-2, with D possibly being TRBD1 (6 bases). Germline loops: CDR1 SNHLY, CDR2 FYNNEI. The CDR3 contains 15 residues. The germline V and J ends were trimmed by 2 bases and 3 bases, with 13 bases remaining between them. CDR3 in amino acids: CASSETGGRDYGYTF. The CDR3 DNA is TGTGCCAGCAGTGAAACCGGGGGGCGCGACTATGGCTACACCTTC. The full variable domain, its missing parts supplied by reference TRBV2 and TRBJ1-2, is EPEVTQTPSHQVTQMGQEVILRCVPISNHLYFYWYRQILGQKVEFLVSFYNNEISEKSEIFDDQFSVERPDGSNFTLKIRSTKLEDSAMYFCASSETGGRDYGYTFGSGTRLTVV.

This sequence joins TRBV7-2 and TRBJ2-3; the match to TRBD2 covers 9 bases. Germline V gives CDR1 SGHTA, CDR2 FQGNSA. This CDR3 has 17 residues. Trimming at V came to 4 bases and at J to 1 base, leaving 9 bases not matched to a gene. For the CDR3, the DNA is TGTGCCAGCAGCTCCCCGGGACTAGCAATGGGCACAGATACGCAGTATTTT. Residues: CASSSPGLAMGTDTQYF.

This clone was seen a single time. CDR3 coding DNA: TGTGCCTGGAACCACCGGGCCGAAGAAGGCGGGGAGCTGTTTTTT. Protein: CAWNHRAEEGGELFF. This sequence joins TRBV30 and TRBJ2-2; the D is unclear. The V gene's germline CDR1 is GTSNPN and CDR2 SVGIG (reference sequence). The V end was cut by 4 bases, the J end by 7 bases, with 19 bases between. The CDR3 totals 15 residues.

V and J are TRBV30 and TRBJ1-3; TRBD1 is a possible D gene (5 bases). CDR1 GTSNPN and CDR2 SVGIG come from the germline V gene (reference sequence). The V gene lost 5 bases and the J gene lost 1 base, with 12 bases spanning the gap. The CDR3 runs to 14 residues. The CDR3 coding sequence is TGTGCCTGGGGCACAGGCCTGTCTGGAAACACCATATATTTT. Residues: CAWGTGLSGNTIYF. The full variable domain, in which reference TRBV30 and TRBJ1-3 provide the parts outside the CDR3, is SQTIHQWPATLVQPVGSPLSLECTVEGTSNPNLYWYRQAAGRGLQLLFYSVGIGQISSEVPQNLSASRPQDRQFILSSKKLLLSDSGFYLCAWGTGLSGNTIYFGEGSWLTVV.

The chain combines TRBV19 with TRBJ1-3, with D possibly TRBD1 on 5 matching bases. CDR3 length: 16 residues. Germline assignment: CDR1 LNHDA and CDR2 SQIVND (reference sequence). Trimming cost V 5 bases and J 4 bases, with 18 bases left between them. In DNA form, the CDR3 reads TGTGCCAGTAGTGTCCTGCGGGGGATCTCCGGAAACACCATATATTTT. Translation gives CASSVLRGISGNTIYF. The complete variable domain, with remaining parts taken from reference TRBV19 and TRBJ1-3, reads DGGITQSPKYLFRKEGQNVTLSCEQNLNHDAMYWYRQDPGQGLRLIYYSQIVNDFQKGDIAEGYSVSREKKESFPLTVTSAQKNPTAFYLCASSVLRGISGNTIYFGEGSWLTVV.

This clone was recorded once. The chain combines TRBV5-1 with TRBJ1-2; TRBD1 matches 9 bases. The CDR3 is made up of 14 amino acids. The germline V gene encodes CDR1 SGHRS and CDR2 YFSETQ. Trimming cost V 3 bases and J 13 bases; bases outside gene matches: 13. This CDR3 is CASSSQGAGQESTF. As DNA, the CDR3 is TGCGCCAGCAGCTCACAGGGGGCGGGCCAGGAGTCCACCTTC.

V is TRBV6-1 and J is TRBJ1-2, with D tentatively TRBD1 (5 bases). The CDR3 runs 15 residues. The V gene lost 1 base and the J gene lost 4 bases, with 13 bases spanning the gap. The germline V gene encodes CDR1 MNHNS and CDR2 SASEGT. CDR3 loop: CASSEEQEWPYGYTF. Here the CDR3 DNA reads TGTGCCAGCAGTGAAGAACAGGAATGGCCCTATGGCTACACCTTC.

The rearrangement joins TRBV11-2 to TRBJ2-3; D not resolved. Trimming removed 5 bases at V and 5 bases at J, with 8 bases between. The CDR3 is made up of 12 amino acids. Germline CDR1 SGHAT, CDR2 FQNNGV. The CDR3 loop reads CASSVFRDTQYF. The CDR3 nucleotides read TGTGCCAGCAGCGTCTTTAGAGATACGCAGTATTTT.

This clone was observed a handful of times. CDR3 in DNA: TGTGCCAGCAGTACCTGGGACGTCGGCTACGAGCAGTACTTC. The encoded protein is CASSTWDVGYEQYF. The V call is TRBV11-2, the J call TRBJ2-7; D tentatively fits TRBD1 or TRBD2 (5 bases each). CDR1 is SGHAT, CDR2 FQNNGV, per germline. The CDR3 length is 14 residues. The ends were cut back, 6 bases at V and 3 bases at J, with 15 bases in the middle.

The chain employs TRBV10-3 and TRBJ2-7; a weak D match, TRBD2 (5 bases). Germline values: CDR1 ENHRY, CDR2 SYGVKD. This CDR3 region has 16 residues. Trimming removed 3 bases at V and 7 bases at J, with 22 bases between. CDR3 sequence: CAISDYPGGQTGEQYV. The CDR3 nucleotides read TGTGCCATCAGTGATTATCCTGGAGGCCAGACTGGAGAGCAGTACGTC.

The chain is built from TRBV5-6 and TRBJ1-2; 8 bases align to TRBD1. The CDR3 totals 16 residues. Germline loops: CDR1 SGHDT, CDR2 YYEEEE. The ends lost 4 bases at V and 2 bases at J; junction bases unmatched: 10. DNA of the CDR3: TGTGCCAGCAGCACTCAGGGGGCAATAGCCAACTATGGCTACACCTTC. Encoded protein: CASSTQGAIANYGYTF.

This sequence joins TRBV7-2 and TRBJ2-2; D is unresolved. This CDR3 comprises 12 residues. V lost 2 bases and J 6 bases, leaving 4 bases between the germline ends. The germline CDR1 and CDR2 sequences are SGHTA and FQGNSA. CDR3: CASSLFAGELFF. CDR3 coding DNA: TGTGCCAGCAGCTTATTTGCCGGGGAGCTGTTTTTT.

This chain uses TRBV6-1 with TRBJ1-2, with D perhaps TRBD1 (6 bases). V lost 5 bases to trimming and J lost 10 bases, with 17 bases between them. The CDR3 is 13 amino acids. Germline V CDR1 and CDR2: MNHNS, SASEGT. CDR3 bases: TGTGCCAGCAGTCAGGACAGCTTATCTATCTACACCTTC. It specifies CASSQDSLSIYTF.

The chain carries TRBV18 and TRBJ1-5, with 7 bases aligning to TRBD1. The CDR3 loop spans 14 amino acids. Unmatched junction bases numbered 11, after V lost 8 bases and J lost 7 bases. CDR1 is KGHSH and CDR2 is LQKENI in the germline V gene. The DNA of the CDR3 is TGTGCCAGCAAGAACAGGGGAGGAGAACAGCCCCAGCATTTT. Amino acid sequence: CASKNRGGEQPQHF.

The chain couples TRBV28 to TRBJ2-1, with D possibly being TRBD2 (6 bases). The V end was cut by 4 bases, the J end by 9 bases, with 22 bases between. Germline values: CDR1 MDHEN, CDR2 SYDVKM. This CDR3 contains 16 residues. CDR3 bases: TGTGCCAGCAGTTCGGCCGGGACTGGTACGTGGGGTGAGCAGTTCTTC. Its translation is CASSSAGTGTWGEQFF.

This chain uses TRBV6-1 with TRBJ1-5; a possible D gene is TRBD1 (5 bases). CDR1 is MNHNS, CDR2 SASEGT, per germline. This CDR3 spans 14 amino acids. Trimming took 6 bases from V and 6 from J, leaving 15 bases between them. CDR3 DNA sequence: TGTGCCAGCAGACCCCGAACGGGGCCTCAGCCCCAGCATTTT. The encoded protein is CASRPRTGPQPQHF.

The gene calls are TRBV4-2 and TRBJ2-7; perhaps TRBD2 as D (6 bases). V was shortened by 0 bases and J by 6 bases, with 9 bases between the two germline ends. From germline, CDR1 is LGHNA and CDR2 YNFKEQ. The CDR3 is made up of 13 amino acids. CDR3 loop: CASSQEGGSEQYV. The CDR3 DNA reads as TGTGCCAGCAGCCAAGAGGGGGGTAGCGAGCAGTACGTC.

J is TRBJ2-1 and V is TRBV7-9; D call uncertain. The CDR3 totals 14 residues. Trimming pared 1 base from V and 10 bases from J, leaving 14 bases between. Per germline, CDR1 SEHNR and CDR2 FQNEAQ (reference sequence). CDR3 in DNA: TGTGCCAGCAGCTTAGTTGGTAGAGAGGAGGAGCAGTTCTTC. Translation: CASSLVGREEEQFF. The variable domain in full, completed from reference TRBV7-9 and TRBJ2-1, reads DTGVSQNPRHKITKRGQNVTFRCDPISEHNRLYWYRQTLGQGPEFLTYFQNEAQLEKSRLLSDRFSAERPKGSFSTLEIQRTEQGDSAMYLCASSLVGREEEQFFGPGTRLTVL.

J is TRBJ2-3 and V is TRBV27; TRBD1 might be the D (6 bases). Germline-derived CDR1 and CDR2 are MNHEY and SMNVEV (reference sequence). Trimming removed 4 bases from V and 1 base from J, with 6 bases in between. This CDR3 spans 13 amino acids. In nucleotides, the CDR3 is TGTGCCAGCAGTTGGGGGCGCACAGATACGCAGTATTTT. Its protein is CASSWGRTDTQYF.

The V gene is TRBV7-8, the J gene TRBJ2-7, with D uncertain. The CDR3 spans 15 residues. Between the trimmed V and J ends, which lost 5 bases and 2 bases, there was a span of 16 bases. CDR1 is SGHVS and CDR2 is FQNEAQ in the germline V gene. CDR3 residues: CASSPPATPPYEQYF. Here the CDR3 DNA reads TGTGCCAGCAGCCCGCCGGCGACACCCCCCTACGAGCAGTACTTC. Looking up the rest from reference TRBV7-8 and TRBJ2-7 gives the full variable domain: GAGVSQSPRYKVAKRGQDVALRCDPISGHVSLFWYQQALGQGPEFLTYFQNEAQLDKSGLPSDRFFAERPEGSVSTLKIQRTQQEDSAVYLCASSPPATPPYEQYFGPGTRLTVT.

This clone was seen only once. V and J are TRBV5-1 and TRBJ2-2; D unresolved. This CDR3 is built from 16 residues. Germline CDR1 SGHRS, CDR2 YFSETQ. V dropped 4 bases and J dropped 4 bases, with 17 bases sitting between them. As DNA, the CDR3 is TGCGCCAGCAGCCCTGGGTCCAAAGCAGGCACCGGGGAGCTGTTTTTT. This gives the protein CASSPGSKAGTGELFF.

This clone has more than one count but fewer than ten. The chain employs TRBV27 and TRBJ1-5, with 7 bases fitting TRBD1. The germline gives CDR1 MNHEY, CDR2 SMNVEV (reference sequence). The CDR3 has 15 amino acids. Unmatched junction bases numbered 8, after V lost 6 bases and J lost 3 bases. The CDR3 region is CASSRGQALNQPQHF. As DNA, the CDR3 is TGTGCCAGCAGCCGCGGACAGGCCCTCAATCAGCCCCAGCATTTT.

The rearrangement joins TRBV6-1 to TRBJ2-1; 13 bases map to TRBD2. The germline V gene encodes CDR1 MNHNS and CDR2 SASEGT. The CDR3 is 14 residues long. Germline trimming cut 10 bases from V and 13 bases from J; bases unmatched to any gene: 13. The CDR3 nucleotides are TGTGCCACCCGCCCCGGGACTAGCGGGAAAAATCAGTTCTTC. Translating gives CATRPGTSGKNQFF.

The rearrangement joins TRBV7-2 to TRBJ2-2; D gene uncertain. V was clipped by 5 bases and J by 6 bases, with 7 bases between them. This CDR3 has 12 amino acids. Germline lookup yields CDR1 SGHTA and CDR2 FQGNSA. CDR3 in amino acids: CASSRYSGELFF. The DNA for the CDR3 is TGTGCCAGCAGCCGTTATTCCGGGGAGCTGTTTTTT.

The chain recombines TRBV7-2 with TRBJ1-2, with D possibly TRBD1 on 5 matching bases. This CDR3 comprises 12 residues. CDR1 is SGHTA, CDR2 FQGNSA, per germline. V gave up 5 bases and J gave up 8 bases, with 12 bases separating them. CDR3 DNA: TGTGCCAGCAGCCCAAGGGGTCAGGGCTACACCTTC. This translates into CASSPRGQGYTF.